These 25 T cell receptor beta chains came from one sample sequenced in a study of T cells after yellow fever vaccination. One entry per CDR3 protein results from TCRdb running MiXCR on the 5' RACE reads. The data contain under 700,000 distinct CDR3 sequences, 17% of them singletons. The source material was PBMCs, sampled around 5 days after the first yellow fever vaccination. The receptors derive from a man younger than 35 who received the YFV17D yellow fever vaccine.

As DNA, the CDR3 is TGCGCCAGCAGTCCCGCGGGGTGGGGCACAGATACGCAGTATTTT. Residues: CASSPAGWGTDTQYF. The rearrangement links TRBV4-3 to TRBJ2-3; tentatively, D is TRBD2 (6 bases). Trimming removed 6 bases from V and 1 base from J, with 14 bases in between. The CDR3 runs 15 residues. From germline, CDR1 is LGHNA and CDR2 YSLEER.

This clonotype has a handful of counts. The chain has TRBV4-1 and TRBJ2-2, with 10 nucleotides matching TRBD2. The V gene end was trimmed by 0 bases and the J gene end by 4 bases; junction bases not matched to a gene: 5. Germline CDR1 and CDR2: MGHRA and YSYEKL. The CDR3 contains 17 residues. CDR3 coding DNA: TGCGCCAGCAGCCAAGATGAGCGGGGGGGCATCACCGGGGAGCTGTTTTTT. Protein product: CASSQDERGGITGELFF.

V and J are TRBV7-3 and TRBJ1-1; D gene unclear. CDR3 length equals 14 residues. Trimming took 0 bases from V and 3 from J, leaving 8 bases between them. Germline CDR1 and CDR2: SGHTA and FQGTGA. CDR3 sequence reads: CASSLTLGDTEAFF. In nucleotides, the CDR3 is TGTGCCAGCAGCTTAACCCTCGGGGACACTGAAGCTTTCTTT.

This clonotype showed up just a few times. The chain employs TRBV20-1 and TRBJ2-5, with unresolved D. Germline-derived CDR1 and CDR2 are DFQATT and SNEGSKA (reference sequence). The CDR3 extends over 12 amino acids. V lost 6 bases and J lost 2, with 10 bases in between. The CDR3 DNA follows: TGCAGTGCCTATAAGCCACAAGAGACCCAGTACTTC. As protein: CSAYKPQETQYF.

This clonotype was detected a few times. This sequence joins TRBV27 and TRBJ1-2, with 10 bases identical to TRBD1. The germline V gene has CDR1 MNHEY and CDR2 SMNVEV (reference sequence). Unmatched junction bases numbered 15, after V lost 1 base and J lost 7 bases. The CDR3 is 18 residues long. The CDR3 protein is CASSLLGAGGQGKSGYTF. CDR3 bases: TGTGCCAGCAGTTTATTGGGTGCGGGGGGACAGGGGAAGAGTGGCTACACCTTC.

The chain uses TRBV28 and TRBJ2-7; 11 nucleotides align to TRBD1. Unmatched junction bases numbered 2, after V lost 5 bases and J lost 2 bases. The CDR3 covers 14 residues. Germline V CDR1 and CDR2: MDHEN, SYDVKM. Written as DNA, the CDR3 is TGTGCCAGCAGTGGACAGGGGGCTCCCTACGAGCAGTACGTC. Its translation is CASSGQGAPYEQYV.

The chain employs TRBV2 and TRBJ1-1, with D possibly matching TRBD1 (5 bases). V dropped 8 bases and J dropped 0 bases, with 10 bases sitting between them. Per the germline V gene, CDR1 is SNHLY and CDR2 is FYNNEI. The CDR3 is made up of 13 amino acids. The CDR3 spells CASEGLVNTEAFF. In nucleotides, the CDR3 is TGTGCCAGCGAGGGACTGGTGAACACTGAAGCTTTCTTT.

The chain uses TRBV20-1 and TRBJ1-2; D not certain. V lost 7 bases, J lost 3 bases, and 12 bases lay in between. The CDR3 is made up of 12 amino acids. In germline, CDR1 is DFQATT, CDR2 SNEGSKA (reference sequence). The CDR3 spells CSGLGLDYGYTF. CDR3 coding DNA: TGCAGTGGGCTGGGCTTAGACTATGGCTACACCTTC.

This rearrangement joins TRBV28 to TRBJ2-7, with 8 bases aligning to TRBD1. CDR1 is MDHEN and CDR2 is SYDVKM in the germline V gene. This CDR3 contains 12 residues. V was clipped by 6 bases and J by 5 bases; unmatched bases: 3. The CDR3 sequence: CASRQGGHEQYV. The CDR3 nucleotides read TGTGCCAGCAGACAGGGGGGCCACGAGCAGTACGTC.

This clonotype came up many times. The V call is TRBV7-2, the J call TRBJ1-5; TRBD1 might be the D (5 bases). Trimming cost V 4 bases and J 7 bases, with 17 bases left between them. The germline V gene encodes CDR1 SGHTA and CDR2 FQGNSA. CDR3 size: 15 residues. The DNA for the CDR3 is TGTGCCAGCAGCTCGCTGACAGCGGGTCGGCAGCCCCAGCATTTT. As protein: CASSSLTAGRQPQHF.

This clonotype was observed a handful of times. The J gene is TRBJ2-1, the V gene TRBV5-6; tentative D call: TRBD1 (5 bases). Germline values: CDR1 SGHDT, CDR2 YYEEEE. V lost 3 bases and J 0 bases, leaving 16 bases between the germline ends. The CDR3 is 17 residues long. CDR3 loop: CASSSDSGEISYNEQFF. For the CDR3, the DNA is TGTGCCAGCAGCTCCGACAGTGGCGAGATCTCCTACAATGAGCAGTTCTTC. The whole variable domain, remainder taken from reference TRBV5-6 and TRBJ2-1, is DAGVTQSPTHLIKTRGQQVTLRCSPKSGHDTVSWYQQALGQGPQFIFQYYEEEERQRGNFPDRFSGHQFPNYSSELNVNALLLGDSALYLCASSSDSGEISYNEQFFGPGTRLTVL.

On this clonotype itself: At one end, the junction sequence differs from germline, possibly due to a read error. This rearrangement joins TRBV6-2 or TRBV6-3 to TRBJ2-7; D unclear. CDR1 and CDR2 (germline): MNHEY, SVGEGT. There are 15 residues in the CDR3. The CDR3 here is CASSYSIRVSNEQYF. CDR3 nucleotide sequence: TGTGCTAGCAGTTACTCGATTAGGGTCAGCAACGAGCAGTACTTC.

This clonotype has a count of ten or more. The chain links TRBV7-2 to TRBJ2-2; D not resolved. The germline gives CDR1 SGHTA, CDR2 FQGNSA. CDR3 length equals 13 residues. Trimming left V 5 bases short and J 6 bases short, with 10 bases between. The DNA of the CDR3 is TGTGCCAGCAGCCTATTTACCGCCGGGGAGCTGTTTTTT. This translates into CASSLFTAGELFF.

This clonotype was seen a handful of times. CDR3 coding DNA: TGTGCCAGCAGCCAAGGGTCCGCCGTAGGAGAGACCCAGTACTTC. It codes for CASSQGSAVGETQYF. V is TRBV3-1 and J is TRBJ2-5, with D unclear. The germline V and J ends were trimmed by 1 base and 4 bases, with 13 bases remaining between them. Germline V lookup: CDR1 LGHDT, CDR2 YNNKEL (reference sequence). The CDR3 sequence is 15 residues long.

The sample holds a few counts of this clonotype. V gene TRBV20-1 combines with J gene TRBJ2-1; the D is unclear. CDR1 is DFQATT, CDR2 SNEGSKA, per germline (reference sequence). The CDR3 loop spans 11 amino acids. Trimming removed 5 bases at V and 10 bases at J, with 12 bases between. The CDR3 protein is CSAVPLGEQFF. The CDR3 DNA sequence: TGCAGTGCTGTGCCCCTCGGGGAGCAGTTCTTC.

The genes are TRBV7-2 and TRBJ2-4; 10 bases match TRBD2. The CDR3 is 15 residues long. Germline V gene lookup returns CDR1 SGHTA and CDR2 FQGNSA. J gave up 7 bases and V 3 bases, and 6 bases lay outside the gene matches. The CDR3 protein is CASSFTSGGANIQYF. In nucleotides, the CDR3 is TGTGCCAGCAGCTTCACGAGCGGGGGGGCGAACATTCAGTACTTC. The whole variable domain, filled in from reference TRBV7-2 and TRBJ2-4, reads GAGVSQSPSNKVTEKGKDVELRCDPISGHTALYWYRQSLGQGLEFLIYFQGNSAPDKSGLPSDRFSAERTGGSVSTLTIQRTQQEDSAVYLCASSFTSGGANIQYFGAGTRLSVL.

This chain links TRBV27 with TRBJ2-1; 13 bases match TRBD2. The germline V gene has CDR1 MNHEY and CDR2 SMNVEV (reference sequence). This CDR3 spans 19 amino acids. Trimming cost V 6 bases and J 0 bases; bases outside gene matches: 11. CDR3 loop: CASSPMTSGGMSSYNEQFF. The CDR3 DNA is TGTGCCAGCAGCCCCATGACTAGCGGGGGGATGAGCTCCTACAATGAGCAGTTCTTC.

The count of this clonotype is one. The chain uses TRBV5-1 and TRBJ2-5; 12 bases agree with TRBD2. This CDR3 spans 17 amino acids. Germline V gives CDR1 SGHRS, CDR2 YFSETQ. V gave up 4 bases and J gave up 1 base; unmatched junction bases: 8. The CDR3 region is CASSPGLAGSSQETQYF. The CDR3 nucleotides are TGCGCCAGCAGCCCTGGACTAGCGGGGAGTTCCCAAGAGACCCAGTACTTC.

In this sample, this clonotype turned up a few times. The chain links TRBV6-5 to TRBJ2-3, with D perhaps TRBD1 (6 bases). The CDR3 runs to 18 residues. Trimming shortened V by 0 bases and J by 2 bases, and 18 bases separated the two germline ends. Germline V gene data show CDR1 as MNHEY and CDR2 as SVGAGI. The CDR3 here is CASSYSRPNRAHTDTQYF. CDR3 DNA sequence: TGTGCCAGCAGTTACTCGCGACCTAACAGGGCCCACACAGATACGCAGTATTTT.

This clonotype has a handful of counts. The rearrangement joins TRBV4-1 to TRBJ2-1, with TRBD2 identical over 10 bases. The junction had 6 bases not matched to a gene; V was cut back by 0 bases and J by 7 bases. This CDR3 has 16 amino acids. CDR1 is MGHRA and CDR2 is YSYEKL in the germline V gene. CDR3 DNA: TGCGCCAGCAGCCAAGAGGGTAGCGGGGGGAGAAATGAGCAGTTCTTC. Translation: CASSQEGSGGRNEQFF.

This chain links TRBV9 with TRBJ1-6; no reliable D call. Germline CDR1 is SGDLS and CDR2 is YYNGEE. Deletions cut 6 bases from V and 0 bases from J, with 7 bases between. The CDR3 is made up of 14 amino acids. CDR3 amino acids: CASNGSSYNSPLHF. As DNA, the CDR3 is TGTGCCAGCAACGGGAGCTCCTATAATTCACCCCTCCACTTT.

This clonotype was picked up many times. The V gene is TRBV7-2, the J gene TRBJ2-5; TRBD1 agrees at 7 bases. V lost 5 bases and J lost 2; bases outside the gene matches: 2. The germline CDR1 and CDR2 sequences are SGHTA and FQGNSA. The CDR3 contains 13 residues. The CDR3 reads CASSPDRQETQYF. The CDR3 DNA reads TGTGCCAGCAGCCCGGACAGGCAAGAGACCCAGTACTTC.

This clonotype was recorded a few times. The rearrangement links TRBV4-3 to TRBJ1-2; no clear D gene. V was shortened by 0 bases and J by 3 bases, with 11 bases between the two germline ends. This CDR3 contains 15 residues. From germline, CDR1 is LGHNA and CDR2 YSLEER. For the CDR3, the DNA is TGCGCCAGCAGCCAAGATCAAGGGCTCCACTATGGCTACACCTTC. Its translation is CASSQDQGLHYGYTF.

In this sample, this clonotype turned up many times. The V and J genes are TRBV2 and TRBJ1-5; 9 bases are shared with TRBD1. With 3 bases clipped from V and 6 bases from J, the junction kept 6 bases outside the gene matches. The CDR3 extends over 15 amino acids. Germline V CDR1 and CDR2: SNHLY, FYNNEI. The CDR3 spells CASSDGTGFSQPQHF. CDR3 nucleotide sequence: TGTGCCAGCAGTGACGGGACAGGGTTCAGTCAGCCCCAGCATTTT.

This clonotype was detected only a few times. The genes are TRBV29-1 and TRBJ2-5; D is ambiguous. The CDR3 is 10 amino acids. CDR1 and CDR2 (germline): SQVTM, ANQGSEA. The ends were cut back, 8 bases at V and 5 bases at J, with 9 bases in the middle. CDR3 sequence: CSYQYETQYF. CDR3 nucleotides: TGCAGCTACCAATACGAGACCCAGTACTTC.